This TCR beta chain is drawn from a study of T cell clonotyping in hematopoietic cell transplantation. The time point here: recipient sample about 28 days before transplant, after cytoreduction. Trimming at V came to 2 bases and at J to 0 bases, leaving 13 bases not matched to a gene. Germline V CDR1 and CDR2: WNHNN, SYGVQD (reference sequence). This CDR3 spans 21 amino acids. The protocol was immunoSEQ multiplex PCR, while the TCRdb copy is restricted to in-frame clones and leaves out a portion. Here the sample spans about 41,000 clones, around 83% being singletons. The receptor comes from a man in his fifties or sixties with myelodysplastic syndrome. Some clones in this sample may be carry-over from other donors' samples. The V call is TRBV10-1, the J call TRBJ2-6; 10 bases agree with TRBD2. The sequencing here drew on peripheral blood mononuclear cells, taken before stem cell transplant. DNA of the CDR3: TGCGCCAGCAGTGAGACCGCAAGGACTAGCGGAGAAAGCTCTGGGGCCAACGTCCTGACTTTC. Translating it yields CASSETARTSGESSGANVLTF.